The clone carrying this T cell receptor beta chain appeared once. Profiling relied on immunoSEQ multiplex PCR, and the TCRdb table lists in-frame clones only, not all of them. Seen here are 280,000 or so clones, 85% observed once, and the top ten hold 10% to 15%. The data stem from a study of blood T cell repertoires in COVID-19. V lost 5 bases and J lost 0, with 8 bases in between. Germline V lookup: CDR1 GTSNPN, CDR2 SVGIG (reference sequence). This CDR3 region has 12 residues. Sequenced material: peripheral blood. The receptor's source is a human donor in a cohort sampled during active COVID-19. V and J are TRBV30 and TRBJ2-7; weak D call: TRBD2 (6 bases). DNA of the CDR3: TGTGCCTGGGGGCGGGACTCCTACGAGCAGTACTTC. Translated, it gives CAWGRDSYEQYF.